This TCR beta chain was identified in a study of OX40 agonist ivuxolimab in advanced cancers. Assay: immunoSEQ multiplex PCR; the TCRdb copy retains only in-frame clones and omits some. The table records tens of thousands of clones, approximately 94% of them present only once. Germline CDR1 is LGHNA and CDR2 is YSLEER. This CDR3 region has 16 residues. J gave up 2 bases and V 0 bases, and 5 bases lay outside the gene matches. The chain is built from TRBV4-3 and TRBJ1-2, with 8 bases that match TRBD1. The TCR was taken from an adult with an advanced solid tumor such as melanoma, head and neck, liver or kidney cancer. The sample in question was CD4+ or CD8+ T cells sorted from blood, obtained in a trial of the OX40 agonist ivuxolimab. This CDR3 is CASSQEWAGGNYGYTF. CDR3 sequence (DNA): TGCGCCAGCAGCCAAGAGTGGGCAGGGGGCAACTATGGCTACACCTTC.